These T cell receptor beta chains were read from a single sample in a study of shared clonotypes between healthy human individuals. Profiled with immunoSEQ multiplex PCR; TCRdb holds only in-frame clones, not every one. The table includes about 490,000 clones, 65% to 85% detected once. Sequencing was carried out using PBMCs. These receptors were taken from a woman aged 40 to 49 in good health. Some clones in this sample may be carry-over from other donors' samples. Both conserved end residues are part of each CDR3. Each record gives: V gene, D gene, CDR3 protein. D genes are given only for firm matches.

TRBV5-1,NA,CASSPGAFDQPQHF
TRBV2,NA,CASSLQRNTGELFF
TRBV19,NA,CASSSHGRGDTEAFF
TRBV5-1,TRBD1,CASSLTGTGYGSSDGYTF
TRBV10-3,NA,CAVRGTPNEKLFF
TRBV6-5,NA,CASKTATGYEQYF
TRBV6-5,NA,CASQSSSYNEQFF
TRBV5-1,NA,CASRQWRVTSYNEQFF
TRBV5-6,NA,CASSIEDYGYTF
TRBV5-1,TRBD2,CASSLLIAGVSGELFF
TRBV4-1,NA,CASSQQEGSNEKLFF
TRBV7-2,NA,CASSRDGKGTGELFF
TRBV5-6,TRBD2,CASSLVEASGTYEQYF
TRBV6-5,NA,CASSYSGGEGYEQYF
TRBV6-5,NA,CASSSTGYQPQHF
TRBV7-6,TRBD1,CASSFGTGVYEQYF
TRBV15,NA,CATSRARTSYEQYF
TRBV11-2,NA,CASSPNGWSSYEQYF
TRBV7-2,NA,CASRPQTGQQETQYF
TRBV4-1,NA,CASRLTAALAKNIQYF
TRBV4-3,TRBD2,CASSRLWAGGADTQYF
TRBV30,NA,CAWSASRAPNTF
TRBV28,TRBD2,CASSLERTSGYYEQYF
TRBV30,TRBD1,CAWFQGAKAFF
TRBV7-3,TRBD2,CASSRTSQETQYF
TRBV25-1,NA,CASSDRGAPREQYF
TRBV25-1,TRBD2,CASSELGSGSGQFF
TRBV5-4,NA,CASSSALNYGYTF